This is a list of T cell receptor beta chains from one sample in a study of T cell responses to AZD1222 COVID-19 vaccine. Data came from immunoSEQ multiplex PCR; TCRdb stores just in-frame clones and leaves some out. The table includes more than 150,000 clones, roughly 92% detected once. Sequences were derived from peripheral blood, sampled on day 0 of AZD1222 vaccination. All receptors come from an adult in good health. Each CDR3 is given without its conserved first and last residue. Each record gives: clone size, V gene, CDR3 length, CDR3 protein. The size field is filled for only some rows; it gives once, few, many or a size class.

NA | TRBV3-1/TRBV3-2 | 16 | ASSQGGLRGSGANVLT
NA | TRBV24-1 | 16 | ATSEPATGIGVYNEQF
NA | TRBV7-9 | 10 | ASRRGDEPQH
NA | TRBV5-1 | 12 | ASSVDRSYTEAF
NA | TRBV28 | 11 | ASSPGVVRGAF
NA | TRBV14 | 10 | ASSWTLETQY
NA | TRBV10-3 | 10 | ATGGTSTEAF
NA | TRBV5-1 | 13 | ASSPGGPLNQPQH
once | TRBV9 | 12 | ASSVAGVTDTQY
once | TRBV7-2 | 10 | ASSPLRETQY
NA | TRBV7-3 | 12 | ASSQGHYYTEAF
NA | TRBV5-1 | 15 | ASSLGIWGAVQETQY
NA | TRBV5-1 | 12 | ASSFGKWNTEAF
NA | TRBV5-1 | 13 | ASSLTGTGESPLH
NA | TRBV11-3 | 13 | ASSPEGRGTDTQY
NA | TRBV14 | 11 | ASSPGTARGYT
NA | TRBV19 | 7 | ATSRSQF
NA | TRBV6-5 | 9 | ASSEGYGYT
NA | TRBV19 | 11 | ASSITNYNEQF
NA | TRBV7-2 | 10 | ASSLVNQPQH
NA | TRBV7-9 | 10 | ASYGEGHEQF
NA | TRBV5-4 | 13 | ASSLGGEFGYEQY
NA | TRBV6-4 | 13 | ASSEAGGSRNEQF
NA | TRBV25-1 | 11 | ASSNIRGTEAF
once | TRBV9 | 16 | ASSAGGDRYLSNSPLH
NA | TRBV28 | 12 | ASSWARGLGEQY
NA | TRBV12-3/TRBV12-4 | 11 | ASSHSGGEGAF
NA | TRBV28 | 11 | ASGGQQNTEAF
NA | TRBV7-9 | 9 | ASSLQGELF